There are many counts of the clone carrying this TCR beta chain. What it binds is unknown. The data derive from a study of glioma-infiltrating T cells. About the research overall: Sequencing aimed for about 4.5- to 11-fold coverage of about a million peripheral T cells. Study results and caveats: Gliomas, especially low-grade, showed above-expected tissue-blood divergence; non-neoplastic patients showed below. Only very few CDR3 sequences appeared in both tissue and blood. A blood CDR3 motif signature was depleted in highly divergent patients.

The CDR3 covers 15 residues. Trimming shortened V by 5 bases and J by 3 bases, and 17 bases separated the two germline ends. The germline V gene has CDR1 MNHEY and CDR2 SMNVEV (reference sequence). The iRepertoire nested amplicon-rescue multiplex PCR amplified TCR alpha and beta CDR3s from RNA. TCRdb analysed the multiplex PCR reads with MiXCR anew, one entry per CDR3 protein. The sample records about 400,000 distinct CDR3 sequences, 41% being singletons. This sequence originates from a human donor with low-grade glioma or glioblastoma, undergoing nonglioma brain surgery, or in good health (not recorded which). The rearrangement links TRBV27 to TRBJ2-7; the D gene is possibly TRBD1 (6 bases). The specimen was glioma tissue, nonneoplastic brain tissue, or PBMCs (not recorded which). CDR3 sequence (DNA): TGTGCCAGCAGTCCCGCGGTCGACAGGTTCTACGAGCAGTACTTC. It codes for CASSPAVDRFYEQYF.